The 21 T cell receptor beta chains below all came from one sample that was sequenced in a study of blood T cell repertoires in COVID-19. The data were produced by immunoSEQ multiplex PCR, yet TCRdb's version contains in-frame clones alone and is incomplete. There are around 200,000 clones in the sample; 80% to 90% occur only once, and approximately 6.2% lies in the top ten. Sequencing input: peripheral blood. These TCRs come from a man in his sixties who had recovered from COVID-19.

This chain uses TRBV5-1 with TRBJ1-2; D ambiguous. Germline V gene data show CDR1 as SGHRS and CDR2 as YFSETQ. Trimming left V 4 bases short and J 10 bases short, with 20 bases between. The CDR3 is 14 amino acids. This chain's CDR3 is CASSKPQEMLNYTF. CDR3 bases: TGCGCCAGCAGCAAACCCCAGGAAATGTTGAACTACACCTTC.

As DNA, the CDR3 is TGTGCCAGCAGTCCCTACTTGCCCCGGTCTGGAAACACCATATATTTT. This encodes CASSPYLPRSGNTIYF. This chain links TRBV7-2 with TRBJ1-3; no clear D. The V gene's germline CDR1 is SGHTA and CDR2 FQGNSA. V lost 6 bases and J 1 base, leaving 16 bases between the germline ends. The CDR3 sequence is 16 residues long.

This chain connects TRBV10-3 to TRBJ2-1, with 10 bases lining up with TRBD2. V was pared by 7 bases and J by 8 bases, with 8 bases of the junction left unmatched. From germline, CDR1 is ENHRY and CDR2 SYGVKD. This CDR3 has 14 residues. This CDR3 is CAINPGLATDEQFF. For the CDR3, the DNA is TGTGCCATCAACCCGGGACTAGCGACGGATGAGCAGTTCTTC.

CDR3 protein: CASSLDRAGETQYF. In DNA form, the CDR3 reads TGTGCCAGCAGCCTCGACAGGGCAGGGGAGACCCAGTACTTC. The rearrangement uses TRBV5-4 and TRBJ2-5; 7 bases match TRBD1. The CDR3 covers 14 residues. Unmatched junction bases numbered 8, after V lost 4 bases and J lost 5 bases. Germline CDR1 is SGHNT and CDR2 is YYREEE (reference sequence).

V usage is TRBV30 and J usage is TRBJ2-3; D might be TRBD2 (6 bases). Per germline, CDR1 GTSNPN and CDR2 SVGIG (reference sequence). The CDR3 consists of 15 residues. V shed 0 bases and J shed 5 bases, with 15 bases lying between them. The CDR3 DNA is TGTGCCTGGAGTGTGGTAGCGGCTCCCGGAGATACGCAGTATTTT. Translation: CAWSVVAAPGDTQYF.

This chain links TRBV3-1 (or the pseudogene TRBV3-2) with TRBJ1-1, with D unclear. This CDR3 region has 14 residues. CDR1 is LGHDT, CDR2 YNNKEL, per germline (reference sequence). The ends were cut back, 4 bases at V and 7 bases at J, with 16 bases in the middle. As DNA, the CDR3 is TGTGCCAGCAGCCGGTCAGGAGGGCAGAGTGAAGCTTTCTTT. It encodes CASSRSGGQSEAFF.

CDR3 sequence reads: CASSPRGSGRYEQYF. Here the CDR3 DNA reads TGTGCCAGCAGTCCCCGAGGTAGCGGTAGATACGAGCAGTACTTC. V and J are TRBV6-5 and TRBJ2-7, with TRBD2 as a possible D gene (6 bases). V lost 5 bases and J 4 bases, leaving 18 bases between the germline ends. The germline gives CDR1 MNHEY, CDR2 SVGAGI. The CDR3 totals 15 residues.

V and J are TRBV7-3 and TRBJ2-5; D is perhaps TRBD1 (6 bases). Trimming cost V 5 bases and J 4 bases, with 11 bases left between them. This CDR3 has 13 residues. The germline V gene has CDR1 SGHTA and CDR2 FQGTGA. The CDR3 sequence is CASSPQDRETQYF. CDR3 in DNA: TGTGCCAGCAGCCCGCAGGACAGAGAGACCCAGTACTTC.

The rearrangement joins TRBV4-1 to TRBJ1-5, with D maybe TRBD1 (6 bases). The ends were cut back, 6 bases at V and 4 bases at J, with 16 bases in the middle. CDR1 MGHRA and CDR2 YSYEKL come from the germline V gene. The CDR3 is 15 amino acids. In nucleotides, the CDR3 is TGCGCCAGCAGGCTAACAGGGAACGAAAATCAGCCCCAGCATTTT. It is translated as CASRLTGNENQPQHF.

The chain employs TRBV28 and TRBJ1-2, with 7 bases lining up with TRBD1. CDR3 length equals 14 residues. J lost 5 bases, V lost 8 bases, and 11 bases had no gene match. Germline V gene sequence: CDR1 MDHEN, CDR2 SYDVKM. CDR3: CASAPGTERYGYTF. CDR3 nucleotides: TGTGCCAGCGCCCCCGGGACAGAACGTTATGGCTACACCTTC.

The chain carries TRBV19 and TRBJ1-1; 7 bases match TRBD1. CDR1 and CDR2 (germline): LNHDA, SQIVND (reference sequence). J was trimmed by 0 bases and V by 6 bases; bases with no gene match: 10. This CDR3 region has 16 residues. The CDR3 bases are TGTGCCAGTAGGTCCAGGGGGATCTTGATGAACACTGAAGCTTTCTTT. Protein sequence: CASRSRGILMNTEAFF.

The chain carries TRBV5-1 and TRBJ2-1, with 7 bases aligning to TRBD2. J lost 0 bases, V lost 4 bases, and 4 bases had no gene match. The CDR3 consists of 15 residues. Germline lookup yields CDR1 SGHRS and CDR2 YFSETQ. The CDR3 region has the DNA TGCGCCAGCAGCCCAGCGGGGAGCTCCTACAATGAGCAGTTCTTC. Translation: CASSPAGSSYNEQFF.

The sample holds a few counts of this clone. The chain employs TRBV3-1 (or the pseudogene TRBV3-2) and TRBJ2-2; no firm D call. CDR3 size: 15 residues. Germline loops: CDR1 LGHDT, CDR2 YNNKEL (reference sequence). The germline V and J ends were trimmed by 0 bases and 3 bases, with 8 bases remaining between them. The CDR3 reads CASSQDSRYTGELFF. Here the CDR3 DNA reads TGTGCCAGCAGCCAAGATTCCAGGTACACCGGGGAGCTGTTTTTT.

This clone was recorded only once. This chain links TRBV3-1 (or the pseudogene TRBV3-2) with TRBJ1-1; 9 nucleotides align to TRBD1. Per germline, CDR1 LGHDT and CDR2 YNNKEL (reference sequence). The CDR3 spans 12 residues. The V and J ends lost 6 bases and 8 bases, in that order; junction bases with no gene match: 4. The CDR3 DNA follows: TGTGCCAGCAGTTGGGACAGGGAAGAAGCTTTCTTT. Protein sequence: CASSWDREEAFF.

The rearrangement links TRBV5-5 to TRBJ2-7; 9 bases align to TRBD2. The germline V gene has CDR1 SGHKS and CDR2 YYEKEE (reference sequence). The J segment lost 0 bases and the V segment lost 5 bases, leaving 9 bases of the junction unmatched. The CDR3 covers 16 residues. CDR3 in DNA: TGTGCCAGCAGTTCCCGACTAGCGGCAAGCTCCTACGAGCAGTACTTC. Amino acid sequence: CASSSRLAASSYEQYF.

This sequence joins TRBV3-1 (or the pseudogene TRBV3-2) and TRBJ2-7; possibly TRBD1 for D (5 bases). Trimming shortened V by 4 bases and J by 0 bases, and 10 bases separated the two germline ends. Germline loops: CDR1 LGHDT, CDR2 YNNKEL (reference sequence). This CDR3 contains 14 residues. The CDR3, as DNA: TGTGCCAGCAGCCCCCAAGGGGACTCCTACGAGCAGTACTTC. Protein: CASSPQGDSYEQYF.

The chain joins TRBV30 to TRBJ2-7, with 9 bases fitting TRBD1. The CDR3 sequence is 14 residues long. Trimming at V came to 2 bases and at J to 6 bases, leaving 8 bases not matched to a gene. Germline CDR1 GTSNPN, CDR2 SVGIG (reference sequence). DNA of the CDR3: TGTGCCTGGAGTACCCCGGGACAGGGATCCGAGCAGTACTTC. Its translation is CAWSTPGQGSEQYF.

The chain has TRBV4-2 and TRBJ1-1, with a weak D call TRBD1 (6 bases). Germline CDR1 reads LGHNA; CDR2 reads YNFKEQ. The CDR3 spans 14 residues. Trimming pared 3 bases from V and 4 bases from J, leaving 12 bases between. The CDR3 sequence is CASSQQGSGTEAFF. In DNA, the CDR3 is TGTGCCAGCAGCCAGCAGGGGTCTGGCACTGAAGCTTTCTTT.

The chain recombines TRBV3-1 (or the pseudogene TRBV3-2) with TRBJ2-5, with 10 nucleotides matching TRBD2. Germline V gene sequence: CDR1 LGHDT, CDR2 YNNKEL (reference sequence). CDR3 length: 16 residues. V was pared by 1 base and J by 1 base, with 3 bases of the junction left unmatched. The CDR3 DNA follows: TGTGCCAGCAGCCAAGCACTAGCGGGGCGCCAAGAGACCCAGTACTTC. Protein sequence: CASSQALAGRQETQYF.

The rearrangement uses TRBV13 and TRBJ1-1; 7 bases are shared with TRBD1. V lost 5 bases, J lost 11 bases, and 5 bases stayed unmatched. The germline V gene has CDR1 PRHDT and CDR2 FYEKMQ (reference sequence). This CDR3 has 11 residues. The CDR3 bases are TGTGCCAGCAGCCGGGACAGAAAGGCTTTCTTT. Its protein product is CASSRDRKAFF. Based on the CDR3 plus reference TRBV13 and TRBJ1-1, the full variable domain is AAGVIQSPRHLIKEKRETATLKCYPIPRHDTVYWYQQGPGQDPQFLISFYEKMQSDKGSIPDRFSAQQFSDYHSELNMSSLELGDSALYFCASSRDRKAFFGQGTRLTVV.

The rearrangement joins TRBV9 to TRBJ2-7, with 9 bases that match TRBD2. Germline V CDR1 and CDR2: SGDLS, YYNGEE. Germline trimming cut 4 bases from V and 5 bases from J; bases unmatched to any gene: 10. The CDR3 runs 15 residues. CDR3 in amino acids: CASSLTSGFRNEQYF. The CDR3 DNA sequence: TGTGCCAGCAGCCTGACTAGCGGTTTTAGGAACGAGCAGTACTTC.